This is a list of T cell receptor beta chains from one sample in a study of PD-1 blockade in classical Hodgkin lymphoma. Generated by immunoSEQ multiplex PCR, the TCRdb table keeps only in-frame clones and is missing some. This sample yields about 23,000 clones, of which roughly two thirds are seen a single time; about a sixth belongs to the top ten. The sample in question was peripheral blood mononuclear cells (PBMCs), obtained at baseline. The source of these receptors is a human donor with classical Hodgkin lymphoma. CDR3s include the opening cysteine and the closing phenylalanine or tryptophan. The order of the fields is V gene, clone size, D gene, J gene, CDR3 protein, CDR3 DNA. A D gene is named only where the DNA matches it firmly. Only some rows state a clone size, as once, few, many or a class for expanded clones.

V gene: TRBV19
clone size: .
D gene: .
J gene: TRBJ1-1
CDR3 protein: CASSQLQNTEAFF
CDR3 DNA: TGTGCCAGTAGCCAACTTCAGAACACTGAAGCTTTCTTT

V gene: TRBV2
clone size: .
D gene: .
J gene: TRBJ2-5
CDR3 protein: CASSETGTGETQYF
CDR3 DNA: TGTGCCAGCAGTGAAACCGGGACGGGGGAGACCCAGTACTTC

V gene: TRBV7-6
clone size: .
D gene: TRBD2
J gene: TRBJ2-2
CDR3 protein: CASSLGAGGTGELFF
CDR3 DNA: TGTGCCAGCAGCTTAGGTGCGGGAGGCACCGGGGAGCTGTTTTTT

V gene: TRBV19
clone size: .
D gene: .
J gene: TRBJ1-2
CDR3 protein: CASSIVAPRGDYGYTF
CDR3 DNA: TGTGCCAGTAGTATAGTCGCCCCACGGGGCGATTATGGCTACACCTTC

V gene: TRBV28
clone size: .
D gene: TRBD2
J gene: TRBJ2-1
CDR3 protein: CASTMTSGSSNEQFF
CDR3 DNA: TGTGCCAGCACCATGACTAGCGGGAGCTCAAATGAGCAGTTCTTC

V gene: TRBV27
clone size: .
D gene: .
J gene: TRBJ2-1
CDR3 protein: CASSPGQFYNEQFF
CDR3 DNA: TGTGCCAGCAGTCCCGGACAGTTTTACAATGAGCAGTTCTTC

V gene: TRBV28
clone size: .
D gene: .
J gene: TRBJ2-7
CDR3 protein: CASQGLLYEQYF
CDR3 DNA: TGTGCCAGCCAGGGATTACTCTACGAGCAGTACTTC

V gene: TRBV19
clone size: .
D gene: TRBD1
J gene: TRBJ1-5
CDR3 protein: CASSTIDRGSNQPQHF
CDR3 DNA: TGTGCCAGTAGTACAATCGACAGGGGAAGCAATCAGCCCCAGCATTTT

V gene: TRBV7-2
clone size: .
D gene: TRBD2
J gene: TRBJ2-5
CDR3 protein: CASSSKSSGRAGETQYF
CDR3 DNA: TGTGCCAGCAGTTCCAAATCTAGCGGGAGAGCAGGAGAGACCCAGTACTTC

V gene: TRBV7-2
clone size: once
D gene: TRBD1
J gene: TRBJ1-5
CDR3 protein: CASSLRGQSQPQHF
CDR3 DNA: TGTGCCAGCAGCTTAAGGGGACAGTCTCAGCCCCAGCATTTT

V gene: TRBV7-9
clone size: .
D gene: .
J gene: TRBJ1-2
CDR3 protein: CASSIGAGQLYGYTF
CDR3 DNA: TGTGCCAGCAGCATAGGGGCGGGGCAGCTTTATGGCTACACCTTC

V gene: TRBV28
clone size: few
D gene: .
J gene: TRBJ2-6
CDR3 protein: CASLRSSGANVLTF
CDR3 DNA: TGTGCCAGCTTACGGAGCTCTGGGGCCAACGTCCTGACTTTC

V gene: TRBV7-9
clone size: once
D gene: .
J gene: TRBJ2-5
CDR3 protein: CASSPRRGLQETQYF
CDR3 DNA: TGTGCCAGCAGCCCCCGGAGAGGTCTCCAAGAGACCCAGTACTTC

V gene: TRBV18
clone size: medium-sized
D gene: .
J gene: TRBJ1-5
CDR3 protein: CASSKDNFSNQPQHF
CDR3 DNA: TGTGCCAGCTCAAAGGACAATTTTAGCAATCAGCCCCAGCATTTT

V gene: TRBV5-4
clone size: few
D gene: .
J gene: TRBJ2-1
CDR3 protein: CASSSISADTYEQFF
CDR3 DNA: TGTGCCAGCAGCTCAATATCTGCGGATACATATGAGCAGTTCTTC

V gene: TRBV6-4
clone size: .
D gene: .
J gene: TRBJ2-6
CDR3 protein: CASSDSGDGANVLTF
CDR3 DNA: TGTGCCAGCAGTGACTCAGGGGACGGGGCCAACGTCCTGACTTTC

V gene: TRBV4-1
clone size: .
D gene: .
J gene: TRBJ1-2
CDR3 protein: CASSQDPGGRDYGYTF
CDR3 DNA: TGCGCCAGCAGCCAAGATCCGGGGGGGCGCGACTATGGCTACACCTTC

V gene: TRBV10-3
clone size: .
D gene: TRBD1
J gene: TRBJ2-1
CDR3 protein: CAGRQGVDNEQFF
CDR3 DNA: TGTGCCGGCAGACAGGGGGTGGACAATGAGCAGTTCTTC

V gene: TRBV28
clone size: .
D gene: .
J gene: TRBJ2-5
CDR3 protein: CASTEGTLKETQYF
CDR3 DNA: TGTGCCAGCACCGAGGGGACTCTAAAAGAGACCCAGTACTTC

V gene: TRBV28
clone size: .
D gene: .
J gene: TRBJ2-4
CDR3 protein: CASSTVAWGAKNIQYF
CDR3 DNA: TGTGCCAGCAGTACAGTGGCATGGGGGGCCAAAAACATTCAGTACTTC

V gene: TRBV9
clone size: once
D gene: .
J gene: TRBJ1-1
CDR3 protein: CASTPLMGAEAFF
CDR3 DNA: TGTGCCAGCACCCCTCTTATGGGAGCTGAAGCTTTCTTT

V gene: TRBV4-3
clone size: .
D gene: .
J gene: TRBJ1-1
CDR3 protein: CASSQDTRTTEAFF
CDR3 DNA: TGCGCCAGCAGCCAAGACACGCGAACCACTGAAGCTTTCTTT

V gene: TRBV7-8
clone size: medium-sized
D gene: TRBD2
J gene: TRBJ2-1
CDR3 protein: CASSSTSGGPKEQFF
CDR3 DNA: TGTGCCAGCAGCTCGACTAGCGGGGGGCCGAAGGAGCAGTTCTTC

V gene: TRBV7-2
clone size: .
D gene: TRBD2
J gene: TRBJ2-1
CDR3 protein: CASSRLGTSNEQFF
CDR3 DNA: TGTGCCAGCAGCCGATTAGGGACTAGTAACGAGCAGTTCTTC

V gene: TRBV5-1
clone size: .
D gene: TRBD2
J gene: TRBJ2-3
CDR3 protein: CASSKGLAGGPSTDTQYF
CDR3 DNA: TGCGCCAGCAGCAAGGGACTAGCGGGAGGGCCGAGCACAGATACGCAGTATTTT

V gene: TRBV7-9
clone size: .
D gene: TRBD1
J gene: TRBJ1-1
CDR3 protein: CASSSSQDRVVTEAFF
CDR3 DNA: TGTGCCAGCAGCTCAAGCCAAGACAGGGTTGTCACTGAAGCTTTCTTT

V gene: TRBV6-1
clone size: .
D gene: .
J gene: TRBJ2-7
CDR3 protein: CASSELRQYF
CDR3 DNA: TGTGCCAGCAGTGAACTAAGGCAGTACTTC

V gene: TRBV18
clone size: once
D gene: .
J gene: TRBJ2-3
CDR3 protein: CASSWKDTQYF
CDR3 DNA: TGTGCCAGCTCATGGAAGGATACGCAGTATTTT

V gene: TRBV11-3
clone size: .
D gene: .
J gene: TRBJ2-5
CDR3 protein: CASSHNEETQYF
CDR3 DNA: TGTGCCAGCAGCCACAATGAAGAGACCCAGTACTTC

V gene: TRBV28
clone size: .
D gene: .
J gene: TRBJ2-7
CDR3 protein: CASSLTRTKSTYEQYF
CDR3 DNA: TGTGCCAGCAGTTTGACCCGGACAAAGTCGACCTACGAGCAGTACTTC

V gene: TRBV28
clone size: .
D gene: TRBD2
J gene: TRBJ2-5
CDR3 protein: CASSLGQAGGGETQYF
CDR3 DNA: TGTGCCAGCAGTTTGGGGCAAGCGGGAGGGGGAGAGACCCAGTACTTC

V gene: TRBV5-1
clone size: .
D gene: .
J gene: TRBJ2-1
CDR3 protein: CASSSLGQRSSYNEQFF
CDR3 DNA: TGCGCCAGCAGCTCATTAGGACAGCGAAGCTCCTACAATGAGCAGTTCTTC

V gene: TRBV7-2
clone size: .
D gene: .
J gene: TRBJ2-1
CDR3 protein: CVSSQDPSSYNEQFF
CDR3 DNA: TGTGTCAGCAGCCAGGACCCGAGCTCCTACAATGAGCAGTTCTTC

V gene: TRBV10-3
clone size: .
D gene: .
J gene: TRBJ1-3
CDR3 protein: CAISVGTSSSGNTIYF
CDR3 DNA: TGTGCCATCAGTGTGGGGACCTCTTCCTCTGGAAACACCATATATTTT

V gene: TRBV9
clone size: few
D gene: TRBD2
J gene: TRBJ2-1
CDR3 protein: CASSARRGGSYNEQFF
CDR3 DNA: TGTGCCAGCAGCGCCAGACGGGGAGGGTCCTACAATGAGCAGTTCTTC

V gene: TRBV2
clone size: .
D gene: .
J gene: TRBJ2-2
CDR3 protein: CASSEAPVGELFF
CDR3 DNA: TGTGCCAGCAGTGAAGCCCCAGTTGGGGAGCTGTTTTTT

V gene: TRBV7-2
clone size: few
D gene: TRBD2
J gene: TRBJ2-1
CDR3 protein: CASSLGLAGNEQFF
CDR3 DNA: TGTGCCAGCAGCTTAGGACTAGCGGGCAATGAGCAGTTCTTC

V gene: TRBV28
clone size: .
D gene: .
J gene: TRBJ1-2
CDR3 protein: CASSLVGGVGYTF
CDR3 DNA: TGTGCCAGCAGTTTAGTGGGAGGGGTAGGCTACACCTTC

V gene: TRBV7-2
clone size: .
D gene: .
J gene: TRBJ1-1
CDR3 protein: CASSLDFRGSTEAFF
CDR3 DNA: TGTGCCAGCAGCTTAGATTTCAGGGGATCCACTGAAGCTTTCTTT

V gene: TRBV6-6
clone size: .
D gene: .
J gene: TRBJ2-1
CDR3 protein: CASGLGAEQFF
CDR3 DNA: TGTGCCAGCGGCCTTGGGGCTGAGCAGTTCTTC

V gene: TRBV13
clone size: .
D gene: TRBD2
J gene: TRBJ2-1
CDR3 protein: CASSLKRGGLLWNEQFF
CDR3 DNA: TGTGCCAGCAGCTTAAAGCGGGGGGGCCTTTTGTGGAATGAGCAGTTCTTC